The clone carrying this T cell receptor (beta chain) was seen once. Its matching antigen is unknown. The data derive from a study of cytomegalovirus exposure and HLA in healthy donors. The study, taken as a whole, reports: Among TCR beta chains, those listed as cytomegalovirus-associated numbered more than 150. Diagnosis of cytomegalovirus status made by the classifier reportedly showed high specificity and sensitivity. TCR sequences were mostly rare, though some public TCRs occurred in many donors.

V lost 1 base and J lost 3, with 7 bases in between. CDR3 length: 13 amino acids. CDR1 is SGHRS, CDR2 YFSETQ, per germline. Profiled with immunoSEQ multiplex PCR; TCRdb holds only in-frame clones, not every one. This sample has approximately 150,000 clones, with around four fifths found just once. The source is a man aged 25-45 years in good health and CMV-seropositive. The chain recombines TRBV5-1 with TRBJ2-5; D not certain. Sequenced input: PBMCs. The CDR3 region is CASSLFQEETQYF. The CDR3 DNA sequence: TGCGCCAGCAGCTTGTTCCAGGAAGAGACCCAGTACTTC.